The clone carrying this T cell receptor (beta chain) was counted at least ten times. Its target is not known. TCRdb reanalysed the reads using MiXCR and keeps one entry per CDR3 protein. The table records approximately 730,000 distinct CDR3 sequences, around 31% of them present only once. The entry originates in a study of T cell repertoires in cytomegalovirus infection. Background on the study: Epitope selection comprised recently identified HLA-C-restricted CMV epitopes and well-studied HLA-B-restricted CMV epitopes. The public TCR beta signatures pointed to both CMV infection and matching HLA type.

Germline assignment: CDR1 SGHTA and CDR2 FQGNSA. The CDR3 is 15 residues long. V gave up 5 bases and J gave up 4 bases; unmatched junction bases: 9. Study-wide findings and caveats: The response measured ex vivo was dominated by TCR beta clonotypes (HLA-C-restricted and CMV-specific). CMV carriers having the relevant HLA were flagged by cumulative public TCR beta family frequency.

The V call is TRBV7-2, the J call TRBJ2-5, with TRBD2 identical over 8 bases. The TCR comes from a human donor in good health (CMV status not recorded). Some clones in this sample may be carry-over from other donors' samples. Sequenced here: cultured PBMCs, sampled from culture after CMV antigen stimulation. The chain's CDR3 is CASSPTGTSPETQYF. For the CDR3, the DNA is TGTGCCAGCAGCCCAACCGGGACTAGTCCAGAGACCCAGTACTTC.